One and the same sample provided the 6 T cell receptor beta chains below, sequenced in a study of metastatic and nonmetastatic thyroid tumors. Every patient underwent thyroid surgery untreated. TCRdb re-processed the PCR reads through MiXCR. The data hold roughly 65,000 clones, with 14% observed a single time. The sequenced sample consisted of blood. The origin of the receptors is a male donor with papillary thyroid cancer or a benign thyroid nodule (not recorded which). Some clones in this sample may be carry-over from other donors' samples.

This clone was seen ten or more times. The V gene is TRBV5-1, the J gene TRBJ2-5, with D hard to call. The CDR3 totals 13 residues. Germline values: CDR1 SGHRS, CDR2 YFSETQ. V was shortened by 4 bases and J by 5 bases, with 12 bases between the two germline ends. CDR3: CASSETVWETQYF. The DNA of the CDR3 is TGCGCCAGCAGCGAGACGGTATGGGAGACCCAGTACTTC.

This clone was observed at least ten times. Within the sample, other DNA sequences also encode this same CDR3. CDR3 bases: TGTGCCAGCAGTTTATGGGCGGGCCAGGGGACTGAAGCTTTCTTT. It codes for CASSLWAGQGTEAFF. The chain joins TRBV27 to TRBJ1-1; maybe TRBD1 (6 bases). Germline-derived CDR1 and CDR2 are MNHEY and SMNVEV (reference sequence). The CDR3 has 15 residues. Trimming cost V 1 base and J 5 bases, with 14 bases left between them.

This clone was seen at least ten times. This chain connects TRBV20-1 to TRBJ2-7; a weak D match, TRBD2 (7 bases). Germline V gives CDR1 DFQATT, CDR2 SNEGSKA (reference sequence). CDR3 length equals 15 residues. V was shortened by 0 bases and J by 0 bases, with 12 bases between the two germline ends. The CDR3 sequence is CSARDQGRGSYEQYF. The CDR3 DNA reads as TGCAGTGCTAGAGATCAGGGGAGGGGCTCCTACGAGCAGTACTTC.

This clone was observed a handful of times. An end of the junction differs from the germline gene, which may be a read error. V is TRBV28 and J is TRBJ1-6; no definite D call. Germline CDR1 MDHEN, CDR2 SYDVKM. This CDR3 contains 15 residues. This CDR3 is CASSFKGIYNSPLRF. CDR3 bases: TGTGCCAGCAGTTTCAAAGGGATCTATAATTCACCCCTTCGCTTT.

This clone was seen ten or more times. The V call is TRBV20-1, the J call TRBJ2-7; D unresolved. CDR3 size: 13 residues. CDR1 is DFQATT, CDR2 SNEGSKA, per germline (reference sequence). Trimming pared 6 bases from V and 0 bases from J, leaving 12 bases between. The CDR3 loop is CSAPERSSYEQYF. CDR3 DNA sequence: TGCAGTGCGCCCGAAAGGAGCTCCTACGAGCAGTACTTC.

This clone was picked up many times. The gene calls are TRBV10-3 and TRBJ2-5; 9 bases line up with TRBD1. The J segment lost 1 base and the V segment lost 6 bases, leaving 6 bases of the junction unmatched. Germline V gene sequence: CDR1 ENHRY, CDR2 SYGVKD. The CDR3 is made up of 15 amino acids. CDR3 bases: TGTGCCATCAGGTCCGGGACAGGGTCCCAAGAGACCCAGTACTTC. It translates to CAIRSGTGSQETQYF.